The 20 T cell receptor beta chains in this list originate from one sample, sequenced in a study of blood T cell repertoires in COVID-19. Clones were sequenced by immunoSEQ multiplex PCR, and TCRdb holds only the in-frame ones, with some missing. This table holds about 270,000 clones, approximately 90% found once. Sequenced: PBMCs or T cells enriched from blood (not recorded which). The receptors stem from a woman aged 25 to 45 with acute COVID-19.

This clone has a single count. V usage is TRBV9 and J usage is TRBJ2-1; 10 nucleotides align to TRBD2. V shed 0 bases, J shed 5 bases, and the junction held 8 bases outside the gene matches. The CDR3 is made up of 17 amino acids. Germline V gene lookup returns CDR1 SGDLS and CDR2 YYNGEE. The CDR3 DNA reads as TGTGCCAGCAGCGTAGTCCCTGCTAGCGGGAGAGACAATGAGCAGTTCTTC. Residues: CASSVVPASGRDNEQFF.

V is TRBV6-5 and J is TRBJ1-5; perhaps TRBD1 as D (5 bases). Germline-derived CDR1 and CDR2 are MNHEY and SVGAGI. The V end lost 6 bases, the J end lost 2 bases, and 14 bases lay between the germline ends. The CDR3 loop spans 15 amino acids. The CDR3 sequence is CASRAGLLGNQPQHF. CDR3 DNA: TGTGCCAGCAGAGCGGGACTCCTCGGCAATCAGCCCCAGCATTTT.

This chain uses TRBV7-9 with TRBJ1-3; D is uncertain. CDR1 and CDR2 from the germline V gene are SEHNR and FQNEAQ (reference sequence). This CDR3 region has 14 residues. The ends were cut back, 5 bases at V and 2 bases at J, with 10 bases in the middle. The CDR3 spells CASSEMGPGNTIYF. CDR3 nucleotides: TGTGCCAGCAGCGAAATGGGCCCTGGAAACACCATATATTTT.

The chain carries TRBV5-4 and TRBJ2-7; 9 positions match TRBD2. After removal of 5 bases from V and 2 bases from J, the junction contained 5 bases not matched to a gene. Germline lookup yields CDR1 SGHNT and CDR2 YYREEE (reference sequence). This CDR3 has 14 amino acids. The CDR3 bases are TGTGCCAGCAGTAGCGGGAGTGGAACCTACGAGCAGTACTTC. As protein: CASSSGSGTYEQYF.

This clone is a singleton in its sample. The V and J genes are TRBV11-2 and TRBJ1-5; 9 bases are a match to TRBD1. J gave up 4 bases and V 5 bases, and 12 bases lay outside the gene matches. This CDR3 has 17 residues. Germline V gene data show CDR1 as SGHAT and CDR2 as FQNNGV. DNA of the CDR3: TGTGCCAGCAGCCTTCCGGGACAGGGTCTTCCTAATCAGCCCCAGCATTTT. Translated, it gives CASSLPGQGLPNQPQHF.

The chain carries TRBV18 and TRBJ1-5; tentative D call: TRBD1 (5 bases). Looked up from germline, CDR1 is KGHSH and CDR2 is LQKENI. The length of the CDR3 is 16 residues. V lost 1 base, J lost 0 bases, and 10 bases lay in between. The CDR3 region has the DNA TGTGCCAGCTCACCACAAGGGGTTTATAGCAATCAGCCCCAGCATTTT. Its protein is CASSPQGVYSNQPQHF.

This chain links TRBV6-6 with TRBJ2-7, with TRBD1 as a possible D gene (6 bases). The CDR3 has 16 amino acids. Germline lookup yields CDR1 MNHNY and CDR2 SVGAGI (reference sequence). Trimming left V 5 bases short and J 1 base short, with 18 bases between. The CDR3 spells CASSGGVPGSSYEQYF. CDR3 DNA sequence: TGTGCCAGCAGTGGGGGCGTTCCGGGCTCTTCCTACGAGCAGTACTTC.

The chain carries TRBV9 and TRBJ2-2, with D possibly TRBD2 on 6 matching bases. This CDR3 comprises 16 residues. Germline values: CDR1 SGDLS, CDR2 YYNGEE. V was clipped by 0 bases and J by 4 bases, with 13 bases between them. CDR3 amino acids: CASSVEGGHLTGELFF. CDR3 nucleotide sequence: TGTGCCAGCAGCGTAGAGGGAGGACACCTCACCGGGGAGCTGTTTTTT.

This rearrangement joins TRBV28 to TRBJ2-7; TRBD1 might be the D (6 bases). The CDR3 has 17 residues. Germline assignment: CDR1 MDHEN and CDR2 SYDVKM. V lost 1 base and J lost 4, with 20 bases in between. This chain's CDR3 is CASSLLVDADRLYEQYF. The CDR3 DNA reads TGTGCCAGCAGTTTATTGGTCGATGCGGACAGACTTTACGAGCAGTACTTC.

This clone has a single count. The chain uses TRBV7-8 and TRBJ1-4, with a possible D match to TRBD1 (6 bases). V lost 1 base, J lost 6 bases, and 15 bases lay in between. Looked up from germline, CDR1 is SGHVS and CDR2 is FQNEAQ. CDR3 length equals 16 residues. As DNA, the CDR3 is TGTGCCAGCAGCTTAGTAGGGCGGGGGCGCGATGAAAAACTGTTTTTT. It translates to CASSLVGRGRDEKLFF.

This rearrangement joins TRBV5-1 to TRBJ2-3; TRBD1 is a possible D gene (7 bases). Germline CDR1 SGHRS, CDR2 YFSETQ. Trimming took off 4 bases at V and 6 bases at J, with 18 bases between the two ends. The CDR3 covers 15 residues. CDR3 protein: CASSAGQPREDTQYF. For the CDR3, the DNA is TGCGCCAGCAGCGCGGGACAGCCACGGGAGGATACGCAGTATTTT.

The sample holds many counts of this clone. V gene TRBV5-6 combines with J gene TRBJ1-6; D is unclear. The CDR3 is 15 residues long. Germline CDR1 and CDR2: SGHDT and YYEEEE. The V end lost 1 base, the J end lost 5 bases, and 10 bases lay between the germline ends. The CDR3 sequence: CASSLSGRDNSPLHF. The CDR3, as DNA: TGTGCCAGCAGCTTGTCGGGGAGAGATAATTCACCCCTCCACTTT.

The chain joins TRBV28 to TRBJ1-1, with unresolved D. CDR1 MDHEN and CDR2 SYDVKM come from the germline V gene. V lost 6 bases and J 0 bases, leaving 17 bases between the germline ends. This CDR3 region has 16 residues. The CDR3 DNA sequence: TGTGCCAGCAGCCCTCTTTTGGAGTCATTGAACACTGAAGCTTTCTTT. Its translation is CASSPLLESLNTEAFF.

CDR3 bases: TGTGCCAGCAGCGTAGTACAACAAAACACCGGGGAGCTGTTTTTT. This gives the protein CASSVVQQNTGELFF. The chain is built from TRBV9 and TRBJ2-2; D not resolved. CDR1 is SGDLS, CDR2 YYNGEE, per germline. The V gene lost 0 bases and the J gene lost 2 bases, with 8 bases spanning the gap. CDR3 size: 15 residues.

The genes are TRBV28 and TRBJ2-7, with D perhaps matching TRBD2 (6 bases). From germline, CDR1 is MDHEN and CDR2 SYDVKM. V lost 5 bases, J lost 5 bases, and 13 bases lay in between. This CDR3 is 13 amino acids long. The CDR3 nucleotides are TGTGCCAGCAGTGGAGGGAGTATCGACGAGCAGTACTTC. Translation: CASSGGSIDEQYF.

The V and J genes are TRBV7-2 and TRBJ2-3; D unclear. Deletions cut 5 bases from V and 4 bases from J, with 13 bases between. CDR1 and CDR2 (germline): SGHTA, FQGNSA. The CDR3 extends over 14 amino acids. Here the CDR3 reads CASSPYIVADTQYF. The CDR3 DNA is TGTGCCAGCAGCCCCTATATCGTGGCAGATACGCAGTATTTT.

This chain joins TRBV13 and TRBJ2-7; a possible D gene is TRBD1 (5 bases). Germline CDR1 reads PRHDT; CDR2 reads FYEKMQ (reference sequence). The V end lost 0 bases, the J end lost 4 bases, and 10 bases lay between the germline ends. CDR3 size: 14 residues. The CDR3 coding sequence is TGTGCCAGCAGCTTAGGGCAACAGGCGTACGAGCAGTACTTC. Protein sequence: CASSLGQQAYEQYF.

The chain employs TRBV5-1 and TRBJ2-4; 14 nucleotides match TRBD2. The CDR3 is made up of 13 amino acids. The germline gives CDR1 SGHRS, CDR2 YFSETQ. V lost 7 bases to trimming and J lost 7 bases; unmatched junction nucleotides: 1. Here the CDR3 DNA reads TGCGCCAGCCGACTAGCGGGAGGGAACATTCAGTACTTC. It translates to CASRLAGGNIQYF.

This clone was detected only once. The V and J genes are TRBV9 and TRBJ2-3; perhaps TRBD2 as D (5 bases). Trimming removed 4 bases at V and 10 bases at J, with 16 bases between. The CDR3 has 13 amino acids. The V gene's germline CDR1 is SGDLS and CDR2 YYNGEE. Here the CDR3 reads CASSPPSLDAQYF. CDR3 in DNA: TGTGCCAGCAGCCCACCCTCACTAGACGCGCAGTATTTT.

The V gene is TRBV6-5, the J gene TRBJ2-2; no reliable D call. Germline lookup yields CDR1 MNHEY and CDR2 SVGAGI. The CDR3 length is 15 residues. Trimming stripped 0 bases from V and 5 bases from J, with 10 bases between. The CDR3 region has the DNA TGTGCCAGCAGTTACTCTCCTAAGCAAACCGGGGAGCTGTTTTTT. It is translated as CASSYSPKQTGELFF.